This T cell receptor (beta chain) was captured in a study of T cell repertoires in cytomegalovirus infection. At the level of the study: Public TCR beta signatures provided an indication of both CMV infection and a matching HLA type. Study-wide points: CMV carriers having the relevant HLA were flagged by cumulative public TCR beta family frequency. What dominated the ex vivo response were HLA-C-restricted CMV-specific TCR beta clonotypes.

This clonotype was counted at least ten times. Its antigen is unknown. A single record per CDR3 protein comes from TCRdb applying MiXCR to the reads. This sample carries 270,000 or so distinct CDR3 sequences, more than 15% of them seen once, and the ten largest clones take around half. The CDR3 consists of 17 residues. CDR1 and CDR2 from the germline V gene are SGHVS and FNYEAQ. Trimming removed 1 base from V and 3 bases from J, with 17 bases in between. This sequence joins TRBV7-6 and TRBJ2-3; the D gene is possibly TRBD2 (7 bases). This clonotype was obtained from a human donor in good health (CMV status not recorded). Some clones in this sample may be carry-over from other donors' samples. The sample consisted of CD8+ T cells from PBMCs. CDR3 protein: CASSLGPAGAGTDTQYF. The CDR3 DNA is TGTGCCAGCAGCTTAGGGCCCGCGGGGGCTGGGACAGATACGCAGTATTTT.